One and the same sample provided the 27 T cell receptor beta chains below, sequenced in a study of shared clonotypes between healthy human individuals. Some clones are missing from TCRdb's copy, which holds only in-frame ones; the method was immunoSEQ multiplex PCR. The top ten hold approximately 0.4% of the sample, which has under 1,900,000 clones, less than 99% seen once. The material sequenced was naive CD4+ T cells sorted from blood. Subset of the sample: CD45RA+ positively selected. These receptors were obtained from a man under 40 in good health.

This rearrangement joins TRBV15 to TRBJ2-1; 11 bases match TRBD2. Per germline, CDR1 LNHNV and CDR2 YYDKDF (reference sequence). The length of the CDR3 is 19 residues. Trimming at V came to 0 bases and at J to 3 bases, leaving 10 bases not matched to a gene. The CDR3: CATSRDGRLAGPSYNEQFF. CDR3 nucleotide sequence: TGTGCCACCAGCAGAGATGGTCGACTAGCGGGACCCAGCTACAATGAGCAGTTCTTC.

The gene calls are TRBV30 and TRBJ2-1; 8 nucleotides line up with TRBD2. This CDR3 has 15 residues. Germline V gives CDR1 GTSNPN, CDR2 SVGIG (reference sequence). V was clipped by 4 bases and J by 6 bases; unmatched bases: 11. For the CDR3, the DNA is TGTGCCTGGACGTTAGGACTAGCCTTTCCCAATGAGCAGTTCTTC. It yields the protein CAWTLGLAFPNEQFF.

The chain is built from TRBV7-9 and TRBJ2-6, with D uncertain. Trimming shortened V by 5 bases and J by 0 bases, and 8 bases separated the two germline ends. The CDR3 contains 15 residues. Germline V gene data show CDR1 as SEHNR and CDR2 as FQNEAQ (reference sequence). The CDR3 reads CASSLHSSGANVLTF. The CDR3 region has the DNA TGTGCCAGCAGCCTTCATAGCTCTGGGGCCAACGTCCTGACTTTC.

V and J are TRBV5-1 and TRBJ1-4; tentative D call: TRBD1 (6 bases). Trimming cost V 5 bases and J 3 bases, with 17 bases left between them. The CDR3 totals 16 residues. From germline, CDR1 is SGHRS and CDR2 YFSETQ. The CDR3 loop reads CASRLDSGTPNEKLFF. The CDR3 DNA reads as TGCGCCAGCAGGTTAGACTCCGGGACACCTAATGAAAAACTGTTTTTT.

This chain uses TRBV27 with TRBJ1-2, with D perhaps TRBD1 (5 bases). Germline assignment: CDR1 MNHEY and CDR2 SMNVEV (reference sequence). The length of the CDR3 is 14 residues. Trimming removed 1 base at V and 1 base at J, with 7 bases between. This chain's CDR3 is CASSLWGNNYGYTF. CDR3 coding DNA: TGTGCCAGCAGTTTATGGGGGAATAACTATGGCTACACCTTC.

The genes are TRBV9 and TRBJ2-6; TRBD1 is a possible D gene (6 bases). This CDR3 comprises 20 residues. CDR1 and CDR2 (germline): SGDLS, YYNGEE. V was clipped by 6 bases and J by 2 bases, with 27 bases between them. CDR3 residues: CASTRNSGHGFNTGANVLTF. The CDR3 nucleotides are TGTGCCAGCACCCGGAACTCGGGACACGGCTTTAATACTGGGGCCAACGTCCTGACTTTC.

The V and J genes are TRBV27 and TRBJ2-5; D not resolved. This CDR3 is built from 13 residues. The V end was cut by 9 bases, the J end by 0 bases, with 11 bases between. CDR1 is MNHEY and CDR2 is SMNVEV in the germline V gene (reference sequence). This CDR3 is CASSVRNQETQYF. The DNA of the CDR3 is TGTGCCAGTTCTGTGAGAAACCAAGAGACCCAGTACTTC.

The chain carries TRBV7-3 and TRBJ2-1; the D gene is possibly TRBD2 (6 bases). The V gene lost 5 bases and the J gene lost 7 bases, with 18 bases spanning the gap. The CDR3 is made up of 15 amino acids. Germline V gives CDR1 SGHTA, CDR2 FQGTGA. The CDR3 DNA is TGTGCCAGCAGCAAAATCAGCGGAGGGGTAAATGAGCAGTTCTTC. This sequence encodes CASSKISGGVNEQFF.

The V and J genes are TRBV5-5 and TRBJ2-6; 13 positions agree with TRBD2. The germline V gene encodes CDR1 SGHKS and CDR2 YYEKEE (reference sequence). The junction had 10 bases not matched to a gene; V was cut back by 6 bases and J by 1 base. The CDR3 covers 19 residues. The CDR3 coding sequence is TGTGCCAGCACCAAACTAGCGGGAGGGTCCGTTTCTGGGGCCAACGTCCTGACTTTC. Its protein product is CASTKLAGGSVSGANVLTF.

V is TRBV25-1 and J is TRBJ1-4; D may be TRBD1 (6 bases). The germline CDR1 and CDR2 sequences are MGHDK and SYGVNS. This CDR3 comprises 16 residues. V gave up 3 bases and J gave up 7 bases, with 18 bases separating them. This chain's CDR3 is CASSDTTKGGFEKLFF. The CDR3 coding sequence is TGTGCCAGCAGTGACACAACAAAAGGGGGTTTTGAAAAACTGTTTTTT.

A single count supports this clone. The rearrangement joins TRBV6-6 to TRBJ2-7; D uncertain. There are 11 residues in the CDR3. Germline CDR1 and CDR2: MNHNY and SVGAGI (reference sequence). V was pared by 4 bases and J by 3 bases, with 4 bases between. The CDR3 DNA reads as TGTGCCAGCAGTTCCATCTACGAGCAGTACTTC. As protein: CASSSIYEQYF.

Regarding this clone: Other DNA variants within this sample encode the same CDR3. The rearrangement links TRBV18 to TRBJ2-3; TRBD2 aligns across 9 bases. Germline values: CDR1 KGHSH, CDR2 LQKENI. This CDR3 spans 16 amino acids. V lost 3 bases, J lost 4 bases, and 8 bases stayed unmatched. In DNA, the CDR3 is TGTGCCAGCTCACCCCCTAGTAGCGGGAGATCAGATACGCAGTATTTT. Protein sequence: CASSPPSSGRSDTQYF.

The V gene is TRBV7-8, the J gene TRBJ2-1; D perhaps matches TRBD2 (6 bases). The CDR3 length is 14 residues. The V end was cut by 1 base, the J end by 6 bases, with 10 bases between. CDR1 and CDR2 (germline): SGHVS, FQNEAQ. CDR3 nucleotide sequence: TGTGCCAGCAGCTTAGGACTAGTTTCCAATGAGCAGTTCTTC. It codes for CASSLGLVSNEQFF.

The chain has TRBV7-2 and TRBJ2-1; either TRBD1 or TRBD2 may fit D (7 bases each). This CDR3 contains 15 residues. Per germline, CDR1 SGHTA and CDR2 FQGNSA. V shed 4 bases and J shed 2 bases, with 12 bases lying between them. Written as DNA, the CDR3 is TGTGCCAGCAGCTCCAGGGGGGGAGCCTACAATGAGCAGTTCTTC. This encodes CASSSRGGAYNEQFF.

This chain joins TRBV6-1 and TRBJ2-1, with D possibly matching TRBD2 (5 bases). Germline V gene lookup returns CDR1 MNHNS and CDR2 SASEGT. With 3 bases removed from V and 0 bases from J, the gap between germline ends came to 12 bases. The CDR3 covers 16 residues. This chain's CDR3 is CASSDNDYSSYNEQFF. CDR3 nucleotides: TGTGCCAGCAGTGATAATGACTACAGCTCCTACAATGAGCAGTTCTTC.

J is TRBJ2-1 and V is TRBV6-5; no definite D call. CDR1 is MNHEY, CDR2 SVGAGI, per germline. This CDR3 contains 15 residues. Deletions cut 6 bases from V and 0 bases from J, with 12 bases between. The chain's CDR3 is CASRGLASSYNEQFF. The CDR3, as DNA: TGTGCCAGCAGAGGGCTTGCAAGCTCCTACAATGAGCAGTTCTTC.

This chain joins TRBV27 and TRBJ2-5; TRBD2 agrees at 11 bases. Losses at the gene ends were 2 bases for V and 5 bases for J; bases not matched to a gene: 4. Germline lookup yields CDR1 MNHEY and CDR2 SMNVEV (reference sequence). This CDR3 contains 15 residues. CDR3 in amino acids: CASSLTSGSWETQYF. The CDR3 DNA sequence: TGTGCCAGCAGTTTAACTAGCGGGAGTTGGGAGACCCAGTACTTC.

The chain combines TRBV18 with TRBJ2-3; D is uncertain. CDR3 length: 11 residues. V was pared by 2 bases and J by 9 bases, with 6 bases between. Germline V lookup: CDR1 KGHSH, CDR2 LQKENI. The CDR3 spells CASSPEQTQYF. CDR3 in DNA: TGTGCCAGCTCACCAGAACAAACGCAGTATTTT.

CDR3 residues: CARSLAGGSLAPDTQYF. CDR3 sequence (DNA): TGTGCCAGAAGTCTAGCGGGAGGGAGTTTAGCGCCAGATACGCAGTATTTT. The chain joins TRBV2 to TRBJ2-3; TRBD2 matches at 12 bases. Trimming at V came to 9 bases and at J to 4 bases, leaving 14 bases not matched to a gene. The germline V gene has CDR1 SNHLY and CDR2 FYNNEI. This CDR3 region has 17 residues.

The chain links TRBV2 to TRBJ2-6; D might be TRBD2 (5 bases). V lost 8 bases to trimming and J lost 4 bases, with 12 bases between them. The CDR3 is 14 amino acids. Germline V gene sequence: CDR1 SNHLY, CDR2 FYNNEI. The CDR3 loop reads CASFTPGGANVLTF. CDR3 nucleotides: TGTGCCAGCTTTACACCGGGAGGGGCCAACGTCCTGACTTTC.

The V gene is TRBV4-1, the J gene TRBJ2-1; tentative D call: TRBD2 (7 bases). V was cut by 4 bases and J by 9 bases, with 19 bases left in between. Germline values: CDR1 MGHRA, CDR2 YSYEKL. This CDR3 comprises 15 residues. As DNA, the CDR3 is TGCGCCAGCAGCCGCCCGCTGGCTGGGGGGGCTGAGCAGTTCTTC. It specifies CASSRPLAGGAEQFF.

The rearrangement uses TRBV5-1 and TRBJ2-7; TRBD1 aligns across 7 bases. Germline values: CDR1 SGHRS, CDR2 YFSETQ. The V gene end was trimmed by 2 bases and the J gene end by 3 bases; junction bases not matched to a gene: 5. The CDR3 is 14 residues long. CDR3 DNA sequence: TGCGCCAGCAGCTTCGGGGACAGTAACTACGAGCAGTACTTC. The encoded protein is CASSFGDSNYEQYF.

This chain connects TRBV10-3 to TRBJ1-3; D not resolved. This CDR3 is built from 12 residues. Trimming took off 6 bases at V and 4 bases at J, with 7 bases between the two ends. CDR1 is ENHRY, CDR2 SYGVKD, per germline. The CDR3 loop is CAISNGGNTIYF. The CDR3 DNA reads as TGTGCCATCAGCAACGGGGGAAACACCATATATTTT.

This clone appeared a single time. V usage is TRBV18 and J usage is TRBJ1-4, with D hard to call. Germline CDR1 and CDR2: KGHSH and LQKENI. Trimming shortened V by 1 base and J by 3 bases, and 9 bases separated the two germline ends. The CDR3 has 15 amino acids. The CDR3 sequence: CASSPRSDSNEKLFF. CDR3 DNA: TGTGCCAGCTCACCACGTTCTGACTCTAATGAAAAACTGTTTTTT.

V and J are TRBV7-2 and TRBJ2-3; D not resolved. The germline V gene has CDR1 SGHTA and CDR2 FQGNSA. The length of the CDR3 is 13 residues. Trimming took 9 bases from V and 0 from J, leaving 10 bases between them. DNA of the CDR3: TGTGCCAGTCGCGTCTCCAGCACAGATACGCAGTATTTT. This translates into CASRVSSTDTQYF.

This chain joins TRBV19 and TRBJ2-1, with 9 positions matching TRBD2. V gave up 4 bases and J gave up 4 bases; unmatched junction bases: 14. The CDR3 has 18 amino acids. Germline values: CDR1 LNHDA, CDR2 SQIVND (reference sequence). The CDR3 DNA sequence: TGTGCCAGTAGTACCCTGAGGAGAGCGGGAGGTAATTACAATGAGCAGTTCTTC. It is translated as CASSTLRRAGGNYNEQFF.

The chain joins TRBV5-1 to TRBJ2-5; D unclear. CDR3 size: 15 residues. From germline, CDR1 is SGHRS and CDR2 YFSETQ. With 0 bases removed from V and 2 bases from J, the gap between germline ends came to 11 bases. The CDR3 loop is CASSLVAAEQETQYF. In DNA form, the CDR3 reads TGCGCCAGCAGCTTGGTGGCGGCCGAACAAGAGACCCAGTACTTC. Filled out from reference TRBV5-1 and TRBJ2-5, the complete variable domain reads KAGVTQTPRYLIKTRGQQVTLSCSPISGHRSVSWYQQTPGQGLQFLFEYFSETQRNKGNFPGRFSGRQFSNSRSEMNVSTLELGDSALYLCASSLVAAEQETQYFGPGTRLLVL.